A selection of T cell receptor beta chains follows, all from one sample in a study of technical replicates of blood from several donors. Generated by immunoSEQ multiplex PCR, the TCRdb table keeps only in-frame clones and is missing some. This sample yields some 78,000 clones, of which more than 85% are seen a single time; roughly 0.37% belongs to the top ten. Sequenced: T cells isolated from PBMCs. These receptor sequences come from a human donor in good health. Each CDR3 is given with its conserved first and last residue. Fields, in order: V gene, D gene, J gene, clone size, CDR3 length, CDR3 protein, CDR3 DNA. D genes are given only for firm matches. Not every row has a clone size; where given, it reads once, few, many or a size class.

V: TRBV18; D: -; J: TRBJ1-2; size: -; length: 12; CDR3: CASSPYGDGYTF; DNA: TGTGCCAGCTCACCATACGGGGATGGCTACACCTTC
V: TRBV9; D: -; J: TRBJ2-7; size: -; length: 16; CDR3: CASSSGGGGLSHEQYF; DNA: TGTGCCAGCAGCTCCGGAGGGGGGGGGCTCAGCCACGAGCAGTACTTC
V: TRBV5-1; D: TRBD2; J: TRBJ2-1; size: -; length: 16; CDR3: CASSFLAGPRVGEQFF; DNA: TGCGCCAGCAGCTTCTTAGCGGGCCCCCGGGTAGGTGAGCAGTTCTTC
V: TRBV6-5; D: -; J: TRBJ2-7; size: -; length: 12; CDR3: CASSLDFYEQYF; DNA: TGTGCCAGCAGTCTAGATTTTTACGAGCAGTACTTC
V: TRBV19; D: TRBD1; J: TRBJ2-7; size: -; length: 13; CDR3: CASGQGASYEQYF; DNA: TGTGCCAGTGGACAGGGGGCTTCCTACGAGCAGTACTTC
V: TRBV9; D: -; J: TRBJ1-2; size: -; length: 12; CDR3: CASSVDNTGYTF; DNA: TGTGCCAGCAGCGTAGACAATACCGGCTACACCTTC
V: TRBV30; D: TRBD1; J: TRBJ2-1; size: -; length: 15; CDR3: CAWSDWDRMNNEQFF; DNA: TGTGCCTGGAGTGACTGGGACAGGATGAACAATGAGCAGTTCTTC
V: TRBV11-3; D: -; J: TRBJ2-1; size: -; length: 14; CDR3: CASSFPGAYNEQFF; DNA: TGTGCCAGCAGCTTCCCAGGGGCCTACAATGAGCAGTTCTTC
V: TRBV27; D: TRBD1; J: TRBJ2-1; size: -; length: 16; CDR3: CASRWTGLGLFNEQFF; DNA: TGTGCCAGCAGATGGACAGGGTTGGGGCTTTTCAATGAGCAGTTCTTC
V: TRBV7-3; D: -; J: TRBJ1-1; size: -; length: 14; CDR3: CASSLTGASTEAFF; DNA: TGTGCCAGCAGCTTAACGGGGGCGAGCACTGAAGCTTTCTTT
V: TRBV16; D: TRBD2; J: TRBJ2-1; size: -; length: 15; CDR3: CASRKRRTSGNEQFF; DNA: TGTGCCAGCAGAAAACGACGAACTAGCGGGAATGAGCAGTTCTTC
V: TRBV7-2; D: -; J: TRBJ1-1; size: -; length: 13; CDR3: CASRVDRNTEAFF; DNA: TGTGCCAGCAGAGTCGACAGGAACACTGAAGCTTTCTTT
V: TRBV7-8; D: -; J: TRBJ2-7; size: -; length: 15; CDR3: CASSLIIWGAYEQYF; DNA: TGTGCCAGCAGCCTTATTATTTGGGGCGCTTACGAGCAGTACTTC
V: TRBV10-3; D: TRBD2; J: TRBJ2-1; size: -; length: 15; CDR3: CAISGRAGENNEQFF; DNA: TGTGCCATCAGTGGTCGAGCGGGAGAAAATAATGAGCAGTTCTTC
V: TRBV9; D: -; J: TRBJ2-7; size: -; length: 16; CDR3: CASSSGARQSSYEQYF; DNA: TGTGCCAGCAGTTCCGGAGCCCGACAGAGTTCCTACGAGCAGTACTTC
V: TRBV5-4; D: TRBD2; J: TRBJ2-5; size: -; length: 16; CDR3: CASSPRTSGSQETQYF; DNA: TGTGCCAGCAGCCCGAGGACTAGCGGGTCACAAGAGACCCAGTACTTC
V: TRBV11-2; D: -; J: TRBJ1-2; size: -; length: 14; CDR3: CASSLVPGNYGYTF; DNA: TGTGCCAGCAGCTTAGTTCCAGGGAACTATGGCTACACCTTC
V: TRBV30; D: TRBD1; J: TRBJ2-1; size: -; length: 17; CDR3: CAWSPRTGRGSYNEQFF; DNA: TGTGCCTGGAGTCCAAGGACAGGGCGAGGGTCCTACAATGAGCAGTTCTTC
V: TRBV7-7; D: TRBD2; J: TRBJ2-7; size: -; length: 15; CDR3: CASSSGLAATYEQYF; DNA: TGTGCTAGCAGTTCGGGGCTAGCGGCGACCTACGAGCAGTACTTC
V: TRBV19; D: TRBD2; J: TRBJ2-3; size: once; length: 15; CDR3: CASSLTSGSTDTQYF; DNA: TGTGCCAGTAGCCTTACTAGCGGAAGCACAGATACGCAGTATTTT
V: TRBV19; D: -; J: TRBJ2-7; size: -; length: 12; CDR3: CASRSDTYEQYF; DNA: TGTGCCAGTCGCTCGGACACCTACGAGCAGTACTTC
V: TRBV10-3; D: TRBD2; J: TRBJ2-2; size: -; length: 16; CDR3: CAIRESLAGDTGELFF; DNA: TGTGCCATCAGGGAGTCACTAGCGGGAGACACCGGGGAGCTGTTTTTT
V: TRBV30; D: -; J: TRBJ2-1; size: -; length: 13; CDR3: CAWTGGPGNEQFF; DNA: TGTGCCTGGACTGGAGGGCCAGGGAATGAGCAGTTCTTC
V: TRBV4-1; D: -; J: TRBJ2-7; size: -; length: 14; CDR3: CASSLVTETYEQYF; DNA: TGCGCCAGCAGCCTGGTGACAGAAACCTACGAGCAGTACTTC
V: TRBV9; D: TRBD2; J: TRBJ2-7; size: -; length: 16; CDR3: CASSVGISGSTYEQYF; DNA: TGTGCCAGCAGCGTAGGAATTAGCGGGTCAACCTACGAGCAGTACTTC
V: TRBV4-2; D: -; J: TRBJ2-7; size: -; length: 14; CDR3: CASSQPQGGNEQYF; DNA: TGTGCCAGCAGCCAACCACAGGGAGGGAACGAGCAGTACTTC
V: TRBV7-9; D: -; J: TRBJ1-1; size: -; length: 13; CDR3: CASSAPGNTEAFF; DNA: TGTGCCAGCAGCGCGCCGGGGAACACTGAAGCTTTCTTT
V: TRBV4-1; D: -; J: TRBJ1-5; size: -; length: 18; CDR3: CASSQGALGVSSNQPQHF; DNA: TGCGCCAGCAGCCAAGGAGCGCTTGGAGTAAGCAGCAATCAGCCCCAGCATTTT
V: TRBV29-1; D: TRBD2; J: TRBJ2-1; size: -; length: 13; CDR3: CSVKLAVENEQFF; DNA: TGCAGCGTTAAACTAGCGGTGGAAAATGAGCAGTTCTTC
V: TRBV28; D: -; J: TRBJ2-2; size: -; length: 14; CDR3: CASSSNWEAGELFF; DNA: TGTGCCAGCAGTTCAAATTGGGAGGCCGGGGAGCTGTTTTTT
V: TRBV27; D: -; J: TRBJ1-5; size: -; length: 15; CDR3: CASSSRLYSNQPQHF; DNA: TGTGCCAGCAGTTCCAGGCTCTATAGCAATCAGCCCCAGCATTTT
V: TRBV28; D: TRBD1; J: TRBJ1-4; size: -; length: 14; CDR3: CASRGQGRNEKLFF; DNA: TGTGCCAGCAGAGGACAGGGCAGGAATGAAAAACTGTTTTTT
V: TRBV9; D: -; J: TRBJ2-7; size: -; length: 13; CDR3: CASSVGHRDEQYF; DNA: TGTGCCAGCAGCGTAGGGCACAGGGACGAGCAGTACTTC
V: TRBV6-5; D: TRBD1; J: TRBJ2-5; size: -; length: 14; CDR3: CASSYTGGRETQYF; DNA: TGTGCCAGCAGTTACACAGGGGGCCGGGAGACCCAGTACTTC
V: TRBV10-2; D: -; J: TRBJ2-1; size: -; length: 16; CDR3: CASRLAQTQNYNEQFF; DNA: TGCGCCAGCAGGCTGGCCCAAACCCAAAACTACAATGAGCAGTTCTTC
V: TRBV9; D: -; J: TRBJ1-1; size: -; length: 15; CDR3: CASSVEGGGNTEAFF; DNA: TGTGCCAGCAGCGTAGAGGGGGGGGGCAACACTGAAGCTTTCTTT
V: TRBV18; D: -; J: TRBJ1-5; size: -; length: 13; CDR3: CASSPSINQPQHF; DNA: TGTGCCAGCTCACCATCAATCAATCAGCCCCAGCATTTT
V: TRBV18; D: TRBD1; J: TRBJ1-5; size: -; length: 16; CDR3: CASSPPGQGSNQPQHF; DNA: TGTGCCAGCTCCCCGCCCGGACAGGGGAGCAATCAGCCCCAGCATTTT
V: TRBV7-9; D: -; J: TRBJ2-5; size: -; length: 14; CDR3: CASSLGAQQETQYF; DNA: TGTGCCAGCAGCTTAGGAGCACAGCAAGAGACCCAGTACTTC
V: TRBV18; D: -; J: TRBJ2-3; size: once; length: 14; CDR3: CASSPPTSTDTQYF; DNA: TGTGCCAGCTCACCACCCACTAGCACAGATACGCAGTATTTT
V: TRBV5-8; D: -; J: TRBJ1-2; size: -; length: 15; CDR3: CASSLDQAGPGGYTF; DNA: TGTGCCAGCAGCTTGGATCAGGCAGGGCCAGGGGGCTACACCTTC
V: TRBV27; D: -; J: TRBJ2-1; size: -; length: 16; CDR3: CASSPHWRVSYNEQFF; DNA: TGTGCCAGCAGTCCCCATTGGCGGGTGTCCTACAATGAGCAGTTCTTC
V: TRBV4-3; D: -; J: TRBJ2-3; size: -; length: 15; CDR3: CASSQQSVYTDTQYF; DNA: TGCGCCAGCAGCCAACAAAGCGTATACACAGATACGCAGTATTTT
V: TRBV27; D: TRBD2; J: TRBJ2-1; size: -; length: 14; CDR3: CASSLGLAYNEQFF; DNA: TGTGCCAGCAGTTTGGGACTAGCATACAATGAGCAGTTCTTC